These 13 T cell receptor beta chains originate from one sample sequenced in a study of tumor and adjacent non-tumor tissue in lung cancer. This sample's RNA came from whole unsorted tissue. A modified ARM-PCR protocol with three rounds of nested PCR amplified TCRbeta. TCRdb itself ran the multiplex PCR reads through MiXCR, one entry per CDR3 protein. The table records fewer than 85,000 distinct CDR3 sequences, 73% of them present only once. The specimen was lung tumor tissue. The receptors shown here come from a man aged 60 to 75 with non-small cell lung cancer.

Regarding this clonotype: This is likely a read error, given that the CDR3 carries no conserved phenylalanine or tryptophan at its end. The V and J genes are TRBV29-1 and TRBJ1-5; D call uncertain. The CDR3 covers 13 residues. Between the trimmed V and J ends, which lost 7 bases and 4 bases, there was a span of 14 bases. The germline gives CDR1 SQVTM, CDR2 ANQGSEA. Written as DNA, the CDR3 is TGCAGCGATGCGGTGGATTATAATCAGCCCCAGCATTAT. Translation: CSDAVDYNQPQHY.

The rearrangement joins TRBV29-1 to TRBJ2-1; D might be TRBD2 (5 bases). The CDR3 is made up of 13 amino acids. V was cut by 8 bases and J by 10 bases, with 21 bases left in between. Germline V gene lookup returns CDR1 SQVTM and CDR2 ANQGSEA. The CDR3 DNA reads TGCAGCCTGGGATTAGTGGGAGTCGGGGAGCAGTTCTTC. It yields the protein CSLGLVGVGEQFF.

The genes are TRBV20-1 and TRBJ2-1, with 7 bases identical to TRBD2. Trimming removed 6 bases from V and 7 bases from J; junction bases left unmatched: 15. The CDR3 spans 15 residues. CDR1 and CDR2 (germline): DFQATT, SNEGSKA (reference sequence). The CDR3: CSAKGPSGILNEQFF. CDR3 in DNA: TGCAGTGCCAAAGGGCCCAGCGGGATTTTGAATGAGCAGTTCTTC.

Note on this clonotype: Mismatch with germline at one junction end may stem from a read error. The chain is built from TRBV20-1 and TRBJ2-1; possible D gene TRBD1, 5 bases. This CDR3 comprises 12 residues. Per the germline V gene, CDR1 is DFQATT and CDR2 is SNEGSKA (reference sequence). Here the CDR3 reads CSARRGTSEQIF. The CDR3 coding sequence is TGCAGTGCTAGAAGGGGCACCAGCGAGCAGATCTTC.

Of note for this clonotype: Germline and junction disagree at one end, which may indicate a read error. This sequence joins TRBV11-1 and TRBJ2-7; 7 bases align to TRBD2. CDR3 size: 14 residues. CDR1 and CDR2 (germline): SGHAT, FQDESV (reference sequence). The CDR3 sequence is CVSSLMGGNYEQYF. CDR3 nucleotide sequence: TGTGTCAGCAGCTTAATGGGAGGGAACTACGAGCAATACTTC. The full variable domain, with the rest looked up from reference TRBV11-1 and TRBJ2-7, is EAEVAQSPRYKITEKSQAVAFWCDPISGHATLYWYRQILGQGPELLVQFQDESVVDDSQLPKDRFSAERLKGVDSTLKIQPAELGDSAMYLCVSSLMGGNYEQYFGPGTRLTVT.

Regarding this clonotype: A junction boundary mismatches the germline segment, possibly from a read error. The chain has TRBV6-2 or TRBV6-3 and TRBJ2-5; the D is unclear. CDR1 and CDR2 from the germline V gene are MNHEY and SVGEGT. The CDR3 runs 16 residues. DNA of the CDR3: TGTGTCAGCAGTTACGAAGGGCGGACGTACCAAGAGACCCTGTACTTC. This encodes CVSSYEGRTYQETLYF.

Comments on this clonotype: A much more abundant neighbour one base away suggests this may be a read error. This chain uses TRBV5-6 with TRBJ2-1, with D possibly being TRBD1 or TRBD2 (5 bases each). The CDR3 consists of 12 residues. The V gene's germline CDR1 is SGHDT and CDR2 YYEEEE. CDR3 sequence reads: CASSWGYNEKFF. CDR3 coding DNA: TGTGCCAGCAGCTGGGGGTACAATGAGAAGTTCTTC.

The rearrangement links TRBV11-3 to TRBJ2-1, with D unresolved. Germline V lookup: CDR1 SGHNT, CDR2 YENEEA. This CDR3 spans 15 amino acids. Trimming removed 1 base at V and 6 bases at J, with 13 bases between. As DNA, the CDR3 is TGTGCCAGCAGCTTAGGATCATCCCGTGGCAATGAGCAGTTCTTC. Translated, it gives CASSLGSSRGNEQFF.

This clonotype was seen many times. The V gene is TRBV13, the J gene TRBJ2-2; 7 positions agree with TRBD1. Germline V lookup: CDR1 PRHDT, CDR2 FYEKMQ (reference sequence). The V gene end was trimmed by 3 bases and the J gene end by 5 bases; junction bases not matched to a gene: 6. The CDR3 runs 15 residues. CDR3 protein: CASSFGQDGTGELFF. DNA for the CDR3: TGTGCCAGCAGCTTCGGACAGGACGGAACCGGGGAGCTGTTTTTT.

Notes on this clonotype: The germline gene is not matched at one end of the junction; a read error may be the cause. The chain has TRBV20-1 and TRBJ2-3; a possible D gene is TRBD2 (6 bases). The CDR3 extends over 17 amino acids. Per germline, CDR1 DFQATT and CDR2 SNEGSKA (reference sequence). The CDR3 nucleotides read TGCAGTGCTGGAAATCCGGTGGGCAGCGGGCTGCGTGATACGCAATATTTT. This sequence encodes CSAGNPVGSGLRDTQYF.

This clonotype was recorded many times. CDR3 loop: CASSKYRGSGWYF. The CDR3 DNA reads TGTGCCAGCAGTAAATACAGGGGGTCCGGTTGGTACTTC. The chain couples TRBV28 to TRBJ2-4; 8 bases line up with TRBD1. With 5 bases clipped from V and 15 bases from J, the junction kept 12 bases outside the gene matches. The CDR3 extends over 13 amino acids. CDR1 and CDR2 (germline): MDHEN, SYDVKM.

This chain links TRBV5-4 with TRBJ1-2; D ambiguous. Germline V gene data show CDR1 as SGHNT and CDR2 as YYREEE (reference sequence). The V and J ends lost 9 bases and 2 bases respectively, with 29 bases between them. This CDR3 comprises 18 residues. The CDR3, as DNA: TGTGCCACCTACCTTAAATTGGGGAGAAGATCAGTCAACTATGGCTACACCTTC. This codes for CATYLKLGRRSVNYGYTF.

With regard to this clonotype: Relative to the germline gene, one junction end is altered; a read error may explain this. The chain is built from TRBV6-1 and TRBJ2-6, with D perhaps TRBD2 (7 bases). This CDR3 is built from 19 residues. CDR1 and CDR2 from the germline V gene are MNHNS and SASEGT. This CDR3 is CASSERASVSSAGANVLTF. The CDR3, as DNA: TGTGCCAGCAGTGAACGGGCGAGCGTGAGTTCGGCGGGGGCCAACGTCTTGACTTTC.